This TCR beta chain was sequenced for a study of blood T cell repertoires in COVID-19 (dated by TCRdb to 2018 to 2021). With respect to the entire study: Samples covering the acute and convalescent phases of COVID-19 were provided by collaborators in the United States, Italy and Spain. The prospective study material was composed of cDNA or gDNA derived from T cells, B-cell-depleted T cells, or PBMCs. The dataset comprised deeply sampled blood TCRbeta repertoires from subjects exposed to, actively infected with, or recovered from COVID-19. The repertoires were released in a freely available public database intended as a resource for research on the immune response to SARS-CoV-2. The samples were drawn from the first 160 participants of the ongoing ImmuneRACE study and from some 1,300 subjects provided by 6 global collaborators. A de-identified subject ID, COVID-19 status, age in years and sex were almost always included in the sample metadata. HLA class I and class II types, where available, came from metadata supplied by the sample provider rather than from assay-based typing. On the study overall, not on this receptor specifically: The quantity of clinical and demographic metadata differed by source and by participant and was supplied without curation.

A remark on this clone: Its antigen specificity is not known. At one boundary the junction diverges from the germline segment, which might be a read error.

The collaborating institutions used their own protocols to collect whole blood in K2EDTA tubes. For TCRbeta analysis, collaborator samples were shipped as frozen whole blood, as isolated PBMCs, or as DNA extracted from either sample type. TCRbeta CDR3 regions were amplified from genomic DNA using the immunoSEQ Assay, a bias-controlled multiplex PCR. The authors' analysis ran thus. The number of nucleated cells in each sample was estimated from the amplification of reference gene primers within the assay. Sequence reads were collapsed and filtered to measure the absolute abundance of every unique TCRbeta CDR3 rearrangement. For each sample, productive Simpson clonality was calculated by taking the square root of Simpson's diversity index across productive rearrangements. The table was pulled from immuneACCESS by TCRdb, which kept in-frame rearrangements only. Such tables lose some clones; where checked, under half of the loss comes from unresolved V genes, and the rest has no known cause. V, J and clone size derive from that table, while D and trimming were established from the DNA sequence. The sample includes about 100,000 clones, with around 89% observed a single time. The top ten constitute approximately 6.8% of the sample.

Via the germline V gene, CDR1 is MDHEN and CDR2 SYDVKM. From its cysteine to its phenylalanine, the CDR3 spans 15 amino acids. The retained sequence is limited to the CDR3, 45 bases, with the frame set at the first base. The chain is encoded by TRBV28 joined to TRBJ2-1; 8 junctional bases match TRBD1. The sequencing input was peripheral blood. The clonotype was recovered from a man between 45 and 60 years old with active or convalescent COVID-19. The CDR3 protein: CASSSRDRTYNEQFF. DNA sequence: TGTGCCAGCAGTTCCCGGGACAGGACCTATAATGAGCAGTTCTTC. Outside the CDR3, residues come from the reference TRBV28 and TRBJ2-1 proteins, so the full variable domain is: DVKVTQSSRYLVKRTGEKVFLECVQDMDHENMFWYRQDPGLGLRLIYFSYDVKMKEKGDIPEGYSVSREKKERFSLILESASTNQTSMYLCASSSRDRTYNEQFFGPGTRLTVL.